This is a list of T cell receptor beta chains from one sample in a study of T cell changes during pregnancy in multiple sclerosis. TCRdb keeps only in-frame clones here, not all; method: immunoSEQ multiplex PCR. The table includes tens of thousands of clones, just under 95% detected once. Sequencing used peripheral blood, obtained in the third trimester of pregnancy. Receptor source: a female donor in good health, enrolled as a control in a pregnancy study. Each CDR3 is given with its conserved first and last residue. A D gene is named only where the DNA matches it firmly. Some rows have no size entry. The others give once, few or many, or a class for an expanded clone.

TRBV4-1	-	TRBD2	TRBJ2-7	CASSQGSGRIPTYEQYF	TGCGCCAGCAGCCAAGGTAGCGGGAGAATACCTACCTACGAGCAGTACTTC
TRBV5-5	-	-	TRBJ2-1	CASSLTSSSYNEQFF	TGTGCCAGCAGCTTGACTAGTAGCTCCTACAATGAGCAGTTCTTC
TRBV12-5	once	-	TRBJ2-2	CASGLVGGSNTGELFF	TGTGCTAGTGGTTTGGTTGGTGGGAGCAACACCGGGGAGCTGTTTTTT
TRBV5-1	-	TRBD2	TRBJ2-5	CASSGLANGQETQYF	TGCGCCAGTTCGGGACTAGCGAACGGTCAAGAGACCCAGTACTTC
TRBV5-1	-	-	TRBJ1-5	CASSQQGGNQPQHF	TGCGCCAGCAGCCAACAGGGAGGCAATCAGCCCCAGCATTTT
TRBV25-1	-	TRBD2	TRBJ2-4	CASSDGTSGGGGNIQYF	TGTGCCAGCAGTGATGGTACTAGCGGGGGGGGCGGGAACATTCAGTACTTC
TRBV2	once	TRBD2	TRBJ2-3	CASSAAGVGTDTQYF	TGTGCCAGCAGTGCCGCGGGAGTCGGGACAGATACGCAGTATTTT
TRBV14	-	-	TRBJ2-7	CASSANYEQYF	TGTGCCAGCAGCGCGAACTACGAGCAGTACTTC
TRBV29-1	-	TRBD2	TRBJ2-1	CSVGGTSGFGEFF	TGCAGCGTGGGGGGGACTAGCGGGTTCGGGGAGTTCTTC
TRBV7-2	-	-	TRBJ2-7	CASSEGGSPAYEQYF	TGTGCCAGCAGCGAGGGGGGGAGCCCCGCCTACGAGCAGTACTTC
TRBV27	-	TRBD1	TRBJ2-7	CASKPSAGGYHYEQYF	TGTGCCAGCAAACCCTCGGCAGGGGGCTATCACTACGAGCAGTACTTC
TRBV30	-	-	TRBJ2-2	CAWSVSNTGELFF	TGTGCCTGGAGTGTCTCGAACACCGGGGAGCTGTTTTTT
TRBV5-1	-	-	TRBJ2-3	CASSLGQTPDTQYF	TGCGCCAGCAGCTTGGGACAGACCCCAGATACGCAGTATTTT
TRBV28	-	-	TRBJ2-7	CASSTGHSSSYEQYF	TGTGCCAGCAGTACGGGACATTCGAGCTCCTACGAGCAGTACTTC
TRBV9	once	TRBD2	TRBJ2-1	CASSVAVGGYNEQFF	TGTGCCAGCAGCGTGGCGGTCGGGGGGTACAATGAGCAGTTCTTC
TRBV5-1	-	TRBD2	TRBJ2-7	CASTTGTSGIYEQYF	TGCGCCAGCACTACCGGGACTAGCGGGATCTACGAGCAGTACTTC
TRBV15	-	TRBD1	TRBJ1-1	CATSREGQGQAFF	TGTGCCACCAGCAGAGAGGGACAGGGACAAGCTTTCTTT
TRBV7-2	-	TRBD1	TRBJ2-3	CAGTLQGAPTDTQYF	TGTGCCGGAACTTTACAGGGGGCGCCCACAGATACGCAGTATTTT
TRBV7-9	-	-	TRBJ2-2	CASSFPPDLAGRDTGELFF	TGTGCCAGCAGCTTTCCCCCAGACCTCGCGGGGCGGGACACCGGGGAGCTGTTTTTT
TRBV6-6	-	TRBD2	TRBJ2-1	CASSYSSGGYNEQFF	TGTGCCAGCAGTTACTCTAGCGGGGGCTACAATGAGCAGTTCTTC
TRBV7-2	once	TRBD1	TRBJ2-1	CASSSDRGQFF	TGTGCCAGCAGCTCTGACAGGGGTCAGTTCTTC
TRBV5-6	-	TRBD1	TRBJ2-1	CASSGDRGRVYEQFF	TGTGCCAGCAGCGGGGACAGGGGGCGCGTCTATGAGCAGTTCTTC